This entry lists 4 T cell receptor beta chains sequenced from one sample in a study of blood T cell repertoires in COVID-19. TCRdb's copy holds only in-frame clones and misses some; the assay was immunoSEQ multiplex PCR. There are approximately 670,000 clones in the sample; 70% to 90% occur only once, and approximately 0.25% lies in the top ten. Source material: peripheral blood. The source of these receptors is a woman younger than 30 with acute or convalescent COVID-19.

The chain employs TRBV30 and TRBJ2-1; TRBD1 aligns across 11 bases. Germline CDR1 reads GTSNPN; CDR2 reads SVGIG (reference sequence). The CDR3 length is 12 residues. Trimming took 5 bases from V and 10 from J; bases not matched to a gene: 4. The CDR3 protein is CAWLDRGQEQFF. CDR3 nucleotides: TGTGCCTGGTTGGACAGGGGGCAAGAGCAGTTCTTC.

The J gene is TRBJ2-6, the V gene TRBV4-1, with 8 bases fitting TRBD2. The germline V gene has CDR1 MGHRA and CDR2 YSYEKL. V dropped 1 base and J dropped 1; count of bases not matched to a gene: 12. This CDR3 spans 20 amino acids. CDR3 region: CASSQGGRGALRSGANVLTF. The DNA for the CDR3 is TGCGCCAGCAGCCAAGGTGGGCGGGGGGCGCTCCGATCTGGGGCCAACGTCCTGACTTTC.

The V call is TRBV2, the J call TRBJ2-2; no reliable D call. Trimming left V 6 bases short and J 3 bases short, with 8 bases between. This CDR3 spans 13 amino acids. CDR1 SNHLY and CDR2 FYNNEI come from the germline V gene. The chain's CDR3 is CASRQTYTGELFF. The CDR3 nucleotides are TGTGCCAGCAGACAAACCTACACCGGGGAGCTGTTTTTT.

J is TRBJ2-7 and V is TRBV14; D remains ambiguous. Per germline, CDR1 SGHDN and CDR2 FVKESK. CDR3 length equals 16 residues. Trimming removed 4 bases from V and 4 bases from J, with 20 bases in between. The CDR3, as DNA: TGTGCCAGCAGCCCCCTCCCGGCCCCAGGTGGGTACGAGCAGTACTTC. Translating it yields CASSPLPAPGGYEQYF.